This entry features one T cell receptor beta chain sequence. The assay was immunoSEQ multiplex PCR, and TCRdb's table has in-frame clones only and misses some. The profile shows some 580,000 clones, more than 95% of them singletons. This entry belongs to a study of shared clonotypes between healthy human individuals. Trimming took 10 bases from V and 5 from J, leaving 20 bases between them. Germline V gives CDR1 MNHNS, CDR2 SASEGT. This CDR3 comprises 14 residues. The chain links TRBV6-1 to TRBJ1-2; D is unclear. The sequence was collected from a young woman in good health. The sequenced sample was naive CD4+ T cells sorted from blood. The subset is: CD45RA+ positively selected. The DNA of the CDR3 is TGTGCCATCTGGCACAGACCAACGGGGTATGGCTACACCTTC. Residues: CAIWHRPTGYGYTF.